These 24 T cell receptor beta chains originate from one sample sequenced in a study of blood T cell repertoires in COVID-19. Measured with immunoSEQ multiplex PCR; TCRdb has only the in-frame clones, and not every one. The table shows roughly 250,000 clones, with around nine tenths occurring only once. The source material was peripheral blood. All receptors come from a man younger than 45 with acute or convalescent COVID-19.

The V call is TRBV19, the J call TRBJ1-2; 7 bases agree with TRBD1. The V gene end was trimmed by 2 bases and the J gene end by 4 bases; junction bases not matched to a gene: 4. The CDR3 sequence is 14 residues long. Germline V gene sequence: CDR1 LNHDA, CDR2 SQIVND (reference sequence). For the CDR3, the DNA is TGTGCCAGTAGTATACCGGGACAGTTCTATGGCTACACCTTC. Translating it yields CASSIPGQFYGYTF.

The chain employs TRBV27 and TRBJ2-3; a weak D match, TRBD2 (6 bases). The CDR3 is 16 amino acids. Trimming pared 2 bases from V and 6 bases from J, leaving 18 bases between. CDR1 is MNHEY and CDR2 is SMNVEV in the germline V gene (reference sequence). The CDR3 reads CASSLAGWFSTDTQYF. The CDR3 DNA sequence: TGTGCCAGCAGTTTAGCGGGATGGTTTTCGACCGATACGCAGTATTTT.

V gene TRBV11-2 combines with J gene TRBJ2-1, with 11 bases identical to TRBD2. Looked up from germline, CDR1 is SGHAT and CDR2 is FQNNGV. With V trimmed by 5 bases and J by 3 bases, 3 bases remained unmatched. CDR3 length: 15 amino acids. In DNA, the CDR3 is TGTGCCAGCAGCCTGACTAGCGGGATCTACAATGAGCAGTTCTTC. This encodes CASSLTSGIYNEQFF.

This clone was seen only once. This chain connects TRBV6-5 to TRBJ2-7; D is possibly TRBD2 (5 bases). Germline V gives CDR1 MNHEY, CDR2 SVGAGI. The CDR3 totals 14 residues. The V and J ends lost 5 bases and 5 bases respectively, with 16 bases between them. CDR3 sequence reads: CASSQNGIADEQYF. CDR3 DNA: TGTGCCAGCAGTCAAAACGGGATTGCCGACGAGCAGTACTTC.

V is TRBV28 and J is TRBJ2-2, with 12 bases identical to TRBD2. V shed 1 base and J 6 bases; nucleotides not matched to a gene: 12. The CDR3 runs 19 residues. Looked up from germline, CDR1 is MDHEN and CDR2 is SYDVKM. The CDR3 spells CASSLFGVSSGRVSGELFF. CDR3 bases: TGTGCCAGCAGTTTATTTGGCGTGTCTAGCGGGAGGGTGTCCGGGGAGCTGTTTTTT. Filled out from reference TRBV28 and TRBJ2-2, the complete variable domain reads DVKVTQSSRYLVKRTGEKVFLECVQDMDHENMFWYRQDPGLGLRLIYFSYDVKMKEKGDIPEGYSVSREKKERFSLILESASTNQTSMYLCASSLFGVSSGRVSGELFFGEGSRLTVL.

The chain carries TRBV7-8 and TRBJ1-3; TRBD1 might be the D (5 bases). Germline V gene lookup returns CDR1 SGHVS and CDR2 FQNEAQ. Trimming stripped 5 bases from V and 2 bases from J, with 16 bases between. This CDR3 has 16 amino acids. Here the CDR3 DNA reads TGTGCCAGCAGCCTGAACCAGGGTTCCGCTGGAAACACCATATATTTT. Residues: CASSLNQGSAGNTIYF.

A single count supports this clone. The J gene is TRBJ1-2, the V gene TRBV19; D unclear. The V gene lost 7 bases and the J gene lost 0 bases, with 12 bases spanning the gap. The CDR3 is made up of 14 amino acids. Germline CDR1 LNHDA, CDR2 SQIVND (reference sequence). CDR3 amino acids: CASMPDSSNYGYTF. The CDR3, as DNA: TGTGCCAGTATGCCAGATTCGTCTAACTATGGCTACACCTTC.

This rearrangement joins TRBV11-3 to TRBJ2-2; possibly TRBD1 for D (6 bases). Germline V CDR1 and CDR2: SGHNT, YENEEA. Trimming took off 1 base at V and 6 bases at J, with 21 bases between the two ends. The CDR3 is 18 residues long. CDR3 bases: TGTGCCAGCAGCTTAGTTGGGAGTCGAAGCAGGGGAGCCGGGGAGCTGTTTTTT. It specifies CASSLVGSRSRGAGELFF.

The rearrangement links TRBV6-5 to TRBJ2-7; 9 nucleotides agree with TRBD2. V gave up 6 bases and J gave up 2 bases; unmatched junction bases: 8. The CDR3 totals 15 residues. The germline V gene has CDR1 MNHEY and CDR2 SVGAGI. This chain's CDR3 is CASSWTGTSTYEQYF. The CDR3 nucleotides are TGTGCCAGCAGCTGGACCGGGACTAGCACCTACGAGCAGTACTTC.

The chain joins TRBV6-1 to TRBJ2-2; 8 bases align to TRBD2. Per germline, CDR1 MNHNS and CDR2 SASEGT. CDR3 length: 16 amino acids. V was clipped by 3 bases and J by 6 bases; unmatched bases: 9. CDR3 sequence (DNA): TGTGCCAGCAGTGAGATGGAGCGGGAGTGGGCCGGGGAGCTGTTTTTT. Encoded protein: CASSEMEREWAGELFF.

This clone was seen more than once but under ten times. The chain joins TRBV4-1 to TRBJ1-2, with D uncertain. The V end lost 4 bases, the J end lost 2 bases, and 14 bases lay between the germline ends. Germline V lookup: CDR1 MGHRA, CDR2 YSYEKL. The CDR3 spans 15 residues. This chain's CDR3 is CASSLSDSWNYGYTF. CDR3 DNA: TGCGCCAGCAGCCTATCAGATTCTTGGAACTATGGCTACACCTTC.

The rearrangement links TRBV4-2 to TRBJ1-4; a weak D match, TRBD1 (5 bases). CDR3 length: 14 residues. Germline V lookup: CDR1 LGHNA, CDR2 YNFKEQ. The V and J ends lost 3 bases and 3 bases respectively, with 8 bases between them. CDR3 protein: CASSQGGANEKLFF. Written as DNA, the CDR3 is TGTGCCAGCAGCCAGGGGGGGGCTAATGAAAAACTGTTTTTT.

CDR3 bases: TGTGCCAGCAGTTACCGGACAGAGTACGAGCAGTACTTC. Its protein is CASSYRTEYEQYF. J is TRBJ2-7 and V is TRBV6-5; possible D gene TRBD1, 6 bases. The CDR3 sequence is 13 residues long. Germline V gives CDR1 MNHEY, CDR2 SVGAGI. V was cut by 2 bases and J by 4 bases, with 9 bases left in between.

V and J are TRBV5-1 and TRBJ1-2; tentative D call: TRBD1 (6 bases). V was clipped by 4 bases and J by 6 bases, with 13 bases between them. CDR3 length: 13 residues. Germline lookup yields CDR1 SGHRS and CDR2 YFSETQ. CDR3 nucleotides: TGCGCCAGCAGCCCTACTCAGGGGCATGGCTACACCTTC. This codes for CASSPTQGHGYTF. The full variable domain, with the rest looked up from reference TRBV5-1 and TRBJ1-2, is KAGVTQTPRYLIKTRGQQVTLSCSPISGHRSVSWYQQTPGQGLQFLFEYFSETQRNKGNFPGRFSGRQFSNSRSEMNVSTLELGDSALYLCASSPTQGHGYTFGSGTRLTVV.

The chain joins TRBV5-8 to TRBJ1-2, with D uncertain. Per germline, CDR1 SGHTS and CDR2 YDEGEE. This CDR3 contains 11 residues. The ends were cut back, 0 bases at V and 5 bases at J, with 2 bases in the middle. CDR3 nucleotides: TGTGCCAGCAGCTTGGCGTATGGCTACACCTTC. It yields the protein CASSLAYGYTF.

The genes are TRBV7-9 and TRBJ2-2; no clear D. The length of the CDR3 is 14 residues. CDR1 is SEHNR and CDR2 is FQNEAQ in the germline V gene (reference sequence). V dropped 2 bases and J dropped 5 bases, with 9 bases sitting between them. The CDR3, as DNA: TGTGCCAGCAGCTTAACCCCCCAGACCGGGGAGCTGTTTTTT. Translation: CASSLTPQTGELFF.

The chain recombines TRBV9 with TRBJ2-4; 7 positions agree with TRBD1. Unmatched junction bases numbered 0, after V lost 0 bases and J lost 6 bases. CDR1 is SGDLS, CDR2 YYNGEE, per germline. CDR3 length equals 13 residues. The CDR3 coding sequence is TGTGCCAGCAGCGTAGGACAGGGAAACATTCAGTACTTC. Amino acid sequence: CASSVGQGNIQYF.

The rearrangement links TRBV28 to TRBJ2-7; possible D gene TRBD2, 6 bases. CDR1 is MDHEN and CDR2 is SYDVKM in the germline V gene. V shed 5 bases and J shed 4 bases, with 18 bases lying between them. The CDR3 spans 15 residues. The CDR3 sequence: CASSPSGLQSYEQYF. Here the CDR3 DNA reads TGTGCCAGCAGTCCCTCGGGACTGCAATCTTACGAGCAGTACTTC.

This clone was observed a handful of times. V usage is TRBV19 and J usage is TRBJ1-5; a possible D gene is TRBD1 (5 bases). Germline-derived CDR1 and CDR2 are LNHDA and SQIVND (reference sequence). The CDR3 is made up of 18 amino acids. Deletions cut 0 bases from V and 0 bases from J, with 15 bases between. The CDR3 nucleotides are TGTGCCAGTAGTATAGAGGGCGGGACCTCGTATAGCAATCAGCCCCAGCATTTT. Translation: CASSIEGGTSYSNQPQHF.

The V gene is TRBV5-6, the J gene TRBJ2-5; D gene ambiguous. The V gene lost 2 bases and the J gene lost 1 base, with 9 bases spanning the gap. The CDR3 has 14 residues. Germline V gene lookup returns CDR1 SGHDT and CDR2 YYEEEE. CDR3: CASSFVRGQETQYF. CDR3 sequence (DNA): TGTGCCAGCAGCTTCGTCCGAGGCCAAGAGACCCAGTACTTC.

The rearrangement uses TRBV19 and TRBJ2-7; D not resolved. The ends were cut back, 5 bases at V and 9 bases at J, with 17 bases in the middle. In germline, CDR1 is LNHDA, CDR2 SQIVND (reference sequence). The CDR3 has 13 residues. The CDR3 nucleotides read TGTGCCAGTAGTGAGAGCCTGCTACGAGGGCAGTACTTC. This translates into CASSESLLRGQYF.

CDR3 nucleotide sequence: TGTGCCAGCAGCCTTGGGACAGGGTGGAACACTGAAGCTTTCTTT. Residues: CASSLGTGWNTEAFF. J is TRBJ1-1 and V is TRBV6-5, with 9 bases identical to TRBD1. From germline, CDR1 is MNHEY and CDR2 SVGAGI. The CDR3 spans 15 residues. V dropped 6 bases and J dropped 1; count of bases not matched to a gene: 6.

V usage is TRBV5-1 and J usage is TRBJ2-7; TRBD1 might be the D (6 bases). Per germline, CDR1 SGHRS and CDR2 YFSETQ. V gave up 2 bases and J gave up 3 bases, with 9 bases separating them. CDR3 length equals 13 residues. For the CDR3, the DNA is TGCGCCAGCAGCTTACAGGGTAGCTACGAGCAGTACTTC. Amino acid sequence: CASSLQGSYEQYF.

This clone was observed a single time. The rearrangement uses TRBV5-1 and TRBJ1-4; D is unclear. V was cut by 0 bases and J by 8 bases, with 8 bases left in between. Per germline, CDR1 SGHRS and CDR2 YFSETQ. The CDR3 contains 13 residues. This CDR3 is CASSLGSREKLFF. CDR3 nucleotides: TGCGCCAGCAGCTTGGGGAGTAGAGAAAAACTGTTTTTT.